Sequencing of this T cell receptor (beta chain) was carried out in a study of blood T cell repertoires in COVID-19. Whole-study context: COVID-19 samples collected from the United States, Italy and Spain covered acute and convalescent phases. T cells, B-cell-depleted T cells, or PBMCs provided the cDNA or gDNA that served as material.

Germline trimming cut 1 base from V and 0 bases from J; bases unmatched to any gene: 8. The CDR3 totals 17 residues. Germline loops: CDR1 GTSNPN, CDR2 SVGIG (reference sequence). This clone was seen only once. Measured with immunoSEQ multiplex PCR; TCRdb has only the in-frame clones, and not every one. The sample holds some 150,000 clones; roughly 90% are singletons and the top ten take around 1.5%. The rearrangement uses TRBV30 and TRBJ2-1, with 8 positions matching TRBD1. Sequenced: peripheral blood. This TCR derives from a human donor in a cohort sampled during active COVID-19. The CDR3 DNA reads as TGTGCCTGGAGTGGACAGGGGTTCGATCGCTCCTACAATGAGCAGTTCTTC. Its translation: CAWSGQGFDRSYNEQFF.